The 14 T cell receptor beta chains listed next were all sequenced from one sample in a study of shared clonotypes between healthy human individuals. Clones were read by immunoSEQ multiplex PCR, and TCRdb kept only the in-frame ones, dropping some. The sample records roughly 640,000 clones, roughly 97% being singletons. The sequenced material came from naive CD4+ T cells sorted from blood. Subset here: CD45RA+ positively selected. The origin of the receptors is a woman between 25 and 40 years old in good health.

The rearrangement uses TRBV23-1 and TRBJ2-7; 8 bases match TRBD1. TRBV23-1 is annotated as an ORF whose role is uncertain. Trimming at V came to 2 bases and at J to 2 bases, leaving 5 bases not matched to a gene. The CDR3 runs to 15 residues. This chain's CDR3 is CASSQNRGVTYEQYF. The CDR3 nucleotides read TGCGCCAGCAGTCAAAACAGGGGGGTTACCTACGAGCAGTACTTC.

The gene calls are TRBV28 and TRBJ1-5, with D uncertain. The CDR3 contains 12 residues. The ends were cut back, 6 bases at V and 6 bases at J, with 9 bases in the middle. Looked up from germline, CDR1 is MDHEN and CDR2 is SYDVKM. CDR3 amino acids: CASRSPTQPQHF. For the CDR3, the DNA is TGTGCCAGCAGATCCCCCACTCAGCCCCAGCATTTT.

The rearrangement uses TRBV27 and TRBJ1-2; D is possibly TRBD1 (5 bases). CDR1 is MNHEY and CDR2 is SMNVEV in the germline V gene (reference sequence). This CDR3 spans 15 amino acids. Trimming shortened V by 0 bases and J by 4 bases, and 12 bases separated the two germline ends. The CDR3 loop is CASSLSLGQPYGYTF. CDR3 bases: TGTGCCAGCAGTTTATCTTTGGGGCAGCCCTATGGCTACACCTTC.

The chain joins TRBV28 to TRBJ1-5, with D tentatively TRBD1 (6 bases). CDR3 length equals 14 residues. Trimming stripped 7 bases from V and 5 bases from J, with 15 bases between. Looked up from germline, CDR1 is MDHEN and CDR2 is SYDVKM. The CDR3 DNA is TGTGCCAGCAACCTGGACAGACCGGATCAGCCCCAGCATTTT. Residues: CASNLDRPDQPQHF. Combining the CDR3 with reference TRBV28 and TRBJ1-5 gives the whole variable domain DVKVTQSSRYLVKRTGEKVFLECVQDMDHENMFWYRQDPGLGLRLIYFSYDVKMKEKGDIPEGYSVSREKKERFSLILESASTNQTSMYLCASNLDRPDQPQHFGDGTRLSIL.

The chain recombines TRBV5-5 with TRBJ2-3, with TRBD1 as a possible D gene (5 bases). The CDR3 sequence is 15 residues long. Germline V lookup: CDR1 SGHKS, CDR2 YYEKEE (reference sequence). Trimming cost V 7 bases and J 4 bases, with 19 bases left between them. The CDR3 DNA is TGTGCCAGCCAGAGCCTGGGGCCGGTGTCAGATACGCAGTATTTT. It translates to CASQSLGPVSDTQYF.

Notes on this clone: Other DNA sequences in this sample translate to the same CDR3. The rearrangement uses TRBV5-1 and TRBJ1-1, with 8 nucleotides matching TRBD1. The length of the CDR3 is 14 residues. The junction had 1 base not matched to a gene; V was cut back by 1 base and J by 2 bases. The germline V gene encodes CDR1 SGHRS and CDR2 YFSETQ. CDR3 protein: CASSLTGGNTEAFF. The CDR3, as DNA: TGCGCCAGCAGCTTGACAGGGGGTAACACTGAAGCTTTCTTT.

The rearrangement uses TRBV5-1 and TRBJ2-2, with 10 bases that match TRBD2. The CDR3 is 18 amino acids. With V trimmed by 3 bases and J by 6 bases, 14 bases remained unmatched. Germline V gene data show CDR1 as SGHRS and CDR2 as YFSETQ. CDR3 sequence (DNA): TGCGCCAGCAGCTCTAGCCGGGGTCCTAGCGGGAGTTCCGGGGAGCTGTTTTTT. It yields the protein CASSSSRGPSGSSGELFF. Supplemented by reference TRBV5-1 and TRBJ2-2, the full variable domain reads KAGVTQTPRYLIKTRGQQVTLSCSPISGHRSVSWYQQTPGQGLQFLFEYFSETQRNKGNFPGRFSGRQFSNSRSEMNVSTLELGDSALYLCASSSSRGPSGSSGELFFGEGSRLTVL.

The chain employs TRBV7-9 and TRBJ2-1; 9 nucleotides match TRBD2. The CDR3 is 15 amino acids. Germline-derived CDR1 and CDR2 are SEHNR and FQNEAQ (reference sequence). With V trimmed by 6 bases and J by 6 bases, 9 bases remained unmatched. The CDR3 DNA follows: TGTGCCAGCAGTTTTCCGGGACTAGCTCCCAATGAGCAGTTCTTC. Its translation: CASSFPGLAPNEQFF.

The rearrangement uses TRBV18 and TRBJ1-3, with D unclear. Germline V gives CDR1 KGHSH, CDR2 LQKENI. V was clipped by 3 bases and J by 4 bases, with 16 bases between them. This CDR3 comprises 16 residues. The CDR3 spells CASSPVLQPAGNTIYF. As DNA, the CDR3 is TGTGCCAGCTCACCCGTCCTCCAACCGGCCGGAAACACCATATATTTT.

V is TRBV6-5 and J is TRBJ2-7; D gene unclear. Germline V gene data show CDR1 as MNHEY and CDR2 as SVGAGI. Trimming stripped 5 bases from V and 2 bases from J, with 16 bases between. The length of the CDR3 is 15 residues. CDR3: CASSPAGGITYEQYF. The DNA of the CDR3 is TGTGCCAGCAGTCCCGCTGGCGGAATCACCTACGAGCAGTACTTC.

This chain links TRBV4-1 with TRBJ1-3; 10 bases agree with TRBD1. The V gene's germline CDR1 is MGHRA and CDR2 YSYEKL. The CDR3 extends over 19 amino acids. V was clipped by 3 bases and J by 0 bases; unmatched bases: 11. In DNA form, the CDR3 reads TGCGCCAGCAGCCACACACCCGACAGGGGGCCAAGCTCTGGAAACACCATATATTTT. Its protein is CASSHTPDRGPSSGNTIYF.

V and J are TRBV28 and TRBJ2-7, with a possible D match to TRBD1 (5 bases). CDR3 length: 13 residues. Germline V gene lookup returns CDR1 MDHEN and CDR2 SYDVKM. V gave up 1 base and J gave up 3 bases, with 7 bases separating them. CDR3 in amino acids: CASSLSTDYEQYF. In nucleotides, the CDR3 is TGTGCCAGCAGTTTATCGACAGACTACGAGCAGTACTTC.

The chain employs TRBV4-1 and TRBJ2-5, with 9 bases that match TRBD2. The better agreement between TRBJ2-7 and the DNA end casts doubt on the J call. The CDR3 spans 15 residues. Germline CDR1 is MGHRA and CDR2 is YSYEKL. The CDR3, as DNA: TGCGCCAGCAGCCAATGGGCTAGCGGGAAATTCGAGCAGTACTTC. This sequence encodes CASSQWASGKFEQYF.

In DNA form, the CDR3 reads TGTGCCAGCAGCGCTCTACGGGGACAGGGCGGGAACATTCAGTACTTC. It encodes CASSALRGQGGNIQYF. This chain connects TRBV11-2 to TRBJ2-4; 9 bases line up with TRBD1. CDR1 is SGHAT, CDR2 FQNNGV, per germline. The CDR3 totals 16 residues. Germline trimming cut 5 bases from V and 7 bases from J; bases unmatched to any gene: 12.